A single sample is the source of the 20 T cell receptor beta chains below, sequenced in a study of blood T cell repertoires in COVID-19. Clones were sequenced by immunoSEQ multiplex PCR, and TCRdb holds only the in-frame ones, with some missing. Here the sample spans roughly 350,000 clones, roughly 86% being singletons. The sample taken for sequencing was peripheral blood. All receptors derive from a woman aged 70-85 years with COVID-19, enrolled during active disease.

The chain combines TRBV28 with TRBJ1-6; D gene unclear. Germline V gene sequence: CDR1 MDHEN, CDR2 SYDVKM. This CDR3 is 16 amino acids long. V lost 3 bases to trimming and J lost 2 bases, with 11 bases between them. The CDR3: CASSLIPGTYNSPLHF. The CDR3 DNA is TGTGCCAGCAGTTTGATTCCGGGAACCTATAATTCACCCCTCCACTTT.

The chain combines TRBV20-1 with TRBJ1-2; D remains ambiguous. CDR1 and CDR2 (germline): DFQATT, SNEGSKA (reference sequence). The CDR3 sequence is 11 residues long. V was trimmed by 5 bases and J by 7 bases, leaving 11 bases between them. This CDR3 is CSAPKESGYTF. The CDR3 nucleotides are TGCAGTGCTCCGAAGGAGTCTGGCTACACCTTC.

The chain couples TRBV29-1 to TRBJ2-7; 11 nucleotides agree with TRBD2. CDR3 length: 13 residues. The V gene end was trimmed by 7 bases and the J gene end by 2 bases; junction bases not matched to a gene: 4. CDR1 and CDR2 from the germline V gene are SQVTM and ANQGSEA. Here the CDR3 reads CSAQLAGAYEQYF. CDR3 in DNA: TGCAGCGCTCAACTAGCGGGGGCCTACGAGCAGTACTTC.

The J gene is TRBJ2-1, the V gene TRBV5-1; D might be TRBD2 (7 bases). Trimming pared 6 bases from V and 0 bases from J, leaving 13 bases between. Germline V lookup: CDR1 SGHRS, CDR2 YFSETQ. The CDR3 consists of 15 residues. The CDR3 nucleotides read TGCGCCAGCACCCCGGGGGGCGGCTCCTACAATGAGCAGTTCTTC. Its translation is CASTPGGGSYNEQFF.

The chain recombines TRBV30 with TRBJ1-5; 8 bases map to TRBD1. After removal of 1 base from V and 4 bases from J, the junction contained 9 bases not matched to a gene. The germline V gene encodes CDR1 GTSNPN and CDR2 SVGIG (reference sequence). There are 16 residues in the CDR3. CDR3 in DNA: TGTGCCTGGAGTGCGGACCAACAGGGGGTTAATCAGCCCCAGCATTTT. It translates to CAWSADQQGVNQPQHF.

This sequence joins TRBV6-5 and TRBJ1-1; perhaps TRBD1 as D (5 bases). The CDR3 is 13 residues long. Deletions cut 8 bases from V and 5 bases from J, with 15 bases between. CDR1 and CDR2 (germline): MNHEY, SVGAGI. The CDR3 coding sequence is TGTGCCAGCTCATTGTCCGGGGGTACTGAAGCTTTCTTT. Translation gives CASSLSGGTEAFF.

V and J are TRBV28 and TRBJ1-3, with 10 bases aligning to TRBD1. V lost 5 bases and J lost 0; bases outside the gene matches: 4. This CDR3 is built from 16 residues. From germline, CDR1 is MDHEN and CDR2 SYDVKM. The CDR3 nucleotides are TGTGCCAGCAGTCAGACAGGGGGCGCCTCTGGAAACACCATATATTTT. It is translated as CASSQTGGASGNTIYF.

The chain employs TRBV24-1 and TRBJ1-2; D not resolved. Trimming pared 1 base from V and 5 bases from J, leaving 10 bases between. This CDR3 has 14 amino acids. Germline CDR1 KGHDR, CDR2 SFDVKD. The CDR3: CATSDFTPSYGYTF. In nucleotides, the CDR3 is TGTGCCACCAGTGATTTCACACCGTCTTATGGCTACACCTTC.

The V call is TRBV18, the J call TRBJ1-2; D uncertain. This CDR3 contains 13 residues. Germline V gives CDR1 KGHSH, CDR2 LQKENI. Trimming removed 3 bases at V and 7 bases at J, with 12 bases between. CDR3 protein: CASSPATTGGYTF. The CDR3 DNA reads as TGTGCCAGCTCACCTGCGACGACGGGTGGCTACACCTTC.

The chain uses TRBV28 and TRBJ1-5; unclear D gene. The germline V gene encodes CDR1 MDHEN and CDR2 SYDVKM. V was pared by 3 bases and J by 8 bases, with 11 bases between. This CDR3 contains 13 residues. The CDR3 DNA follows: TGTGCCAGCAGTTTTTTGAGCGGGAAGCCCCAGCATTTT. The encoded protein is CASSFLSGKPQHF.

Comments on this clone: A read error may account for a junction end that differs from germline. The V gene is TRBV10-3, the J gene TRBJ1-2; TRBD1 matches 8 bases. From germline, CDR1 is ENHRY and CDR2 SYGVKD. The CDR3 has 14 residues. The CDR3 sequence: CATSYQGAPRGYTF. The CDR3 DNA follows: TGTGCCACCAGTTATCAGGGGGCTCCGAGAGGCTACACCTTC.

The V and J genes are TRBV7-6 and TRBJ1-5, with D hard to call. Germline-derived CDR1 and CDR2 are SGHVS and FNYEAQ. V gave up 5 bases and J gave up 7 bases, with 9 bases separating them. The CDR3 runs to 12 residues. CDR3 nucleotide sequence: TGTGCCAGCAGCCCTCTCGGGCAGCCCCAGCATTTT. Protein: CASSPLGQPQHF.

The chain combines TRBV19 with TRBJ1-4, with D uncertain. Germline assignment: CDR1 LNHDA and CDR2 SQIVND (reference sequence). This CDR3 is built from 11 residues. V was trimmed by 6 bases and J by 14 bases, leaving 13 bases between them. This CDR3 reads CASSSREKLFF. The CDR3 nucleotides are TGTGCCAGTAGCTCCCGGGAGAAGCTGTTTTTT.

This rearrangement joins TRBV18 to TRBJ2-3, with 7 bases that match TRBD2. The V gene's germline CDR1 is KGHSH and CDR2 LQKENI. The CDR3 extends over 15 amino acids. J lost 2 bases, V lost 5 bases, and 7 bases had no gene match. Here the CDR3 DNA reads TGTGCCAGCTCAACCACCGGGACTAACACAGATACGCAGTATTTT. This codes for CASSTTGTNTDTQYF.

This chain links TRBV9 with TRBJ1-1; no reliable D call. The CDR3 covers 14 residues. Trimming cost V 0 bases and J 3 bases, with 9 bases left between them. The germline CDR1 and CDR2 sequences are SGDLS and YYNGEE. CDR3 residues: CASSVGGDYTEAFF. CDR3 bases: TGTGCCAGCAGCGTAGGTGGAGATTACACTGAAGCTTTCTTT.

The CDR3 reads CASSVGQGAREQYF. Here the CDR3 DNA reads TGTGCCAGCAGCGTAGGACAGGGAGCTCGCGAGCAGTACTTC. This chain joins TRBV9 and TRBJ2-7, with TRBD1 matching 7 bases. Germline CDR1 reads SGDLS; CDR2 reads YYNGEE. CDR3 length: 14 amino acids. The V segment lost 0 bases and the J segment 6 bases; nucleotides outside the gene matches: 6.

As DNA, the CDR3 is TGTGCCAGTAGTCTCAGCGGGGGGGCCAATGAGCAGTTCTTC. Translated, it gives CASSLSGGANEQFF. The gene calls are TRBV19 and TRBJ2-1, with TRBD2 identical over 10 bases. This CDR3 contains 14 residues. The V gene end was trimmed by 5 bases and the J gene end by 6 bases; junction bases not matched to a gene: 4. Germline values: CDR1 LNHDA, CDR2 SQIVND (reference sequence).

The chain recombines TRBV5-1 with TRBJ2-3, with a possible D match to TRBD1 (5 bases). Germline-derived CDR1 and CDR2 are SGHRS and YFSETQ. The CDR3 extends over 16 amino acids. Trimming shortened V by 4 bases and J by 4 bases, and 19 bases separated the two germline ends. This chain's CDR3 is CASSRSGKSGADTQYF. Written as DNA, the CDR3 is TGCGCCAGCAGCCGATCAGGGAAGTCGGGTGCAGATACGCAGTATTTT.

This sequence joins TRBV19 and TRBJ2-1; 9 positions match TRBD2. Germline trimming cut 2 bases from V and 0 bases from J; bases unmatched to any gene: 17. This CDR3 comprises 21 residues. Germline loops: CDR1 LNHDA, CDR2 SQIVND (reference sequence). CDR3 nucleotides: TGTGCCAGTAGTATACATAGCGGGGGCAGGTCCGACCGTGGCTCCTACAATGAGCAGTTCTTC. Translating gives CASSIHSGGRSDRGSYNEQFF.

The chain recombines TRBV19 with TRBJ2-7; 12 positions match TRBD2. V lost 4 bases, J lost 2 bases, and 3 bases stayed unmatched. Germline CDR1 LNHDA, CDR2 SQIVND (reference sequence). The CDR3 covers 15 residues. The CDR3 DNA follows: TGTGCCAGTAGTACCACTAGCGGGGGGACCTACGAGCAGTACTTC. Translating it yields CASSTTSGGTYEQYF.